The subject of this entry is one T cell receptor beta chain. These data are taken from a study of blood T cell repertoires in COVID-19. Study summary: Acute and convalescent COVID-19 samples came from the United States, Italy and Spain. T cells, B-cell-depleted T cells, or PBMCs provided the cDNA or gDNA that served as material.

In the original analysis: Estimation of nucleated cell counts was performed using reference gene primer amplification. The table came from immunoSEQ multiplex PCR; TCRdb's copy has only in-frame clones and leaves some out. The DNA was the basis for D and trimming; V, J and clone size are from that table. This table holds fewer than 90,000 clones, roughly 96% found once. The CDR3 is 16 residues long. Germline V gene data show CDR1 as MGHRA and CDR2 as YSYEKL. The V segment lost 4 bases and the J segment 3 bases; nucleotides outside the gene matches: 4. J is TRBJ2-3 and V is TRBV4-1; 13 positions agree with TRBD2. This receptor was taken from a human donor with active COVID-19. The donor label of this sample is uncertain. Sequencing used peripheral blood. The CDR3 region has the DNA TGCGCCAGCAGCCGCCGGACTAGCGGGGGTACAGATACGCAGTATTTT. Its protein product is CASSRRTSGGTDTQYF.